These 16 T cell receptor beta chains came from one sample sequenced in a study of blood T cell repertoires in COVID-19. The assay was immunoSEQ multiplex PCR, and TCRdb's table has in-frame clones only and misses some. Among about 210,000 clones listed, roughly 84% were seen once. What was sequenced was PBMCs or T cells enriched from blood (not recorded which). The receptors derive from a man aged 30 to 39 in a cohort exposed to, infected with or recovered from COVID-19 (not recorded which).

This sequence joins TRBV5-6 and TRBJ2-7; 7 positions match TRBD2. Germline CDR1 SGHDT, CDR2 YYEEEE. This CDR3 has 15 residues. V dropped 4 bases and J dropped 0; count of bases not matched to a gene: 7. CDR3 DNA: TGTGCCAGCAGCCTGGGGTGGGGGGGCTCCTACGAGCAGTACTTC. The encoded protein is CASSLGWGGSYEQYF.

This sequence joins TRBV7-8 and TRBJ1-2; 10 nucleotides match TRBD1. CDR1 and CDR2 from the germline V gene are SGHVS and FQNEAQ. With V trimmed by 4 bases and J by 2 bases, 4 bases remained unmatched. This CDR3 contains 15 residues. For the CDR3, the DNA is TGTGCCAGCAGCTCCAGGACAGGGGGAAACTATGGCTACACCTTC. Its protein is CASSSRTGGNYGYTF.

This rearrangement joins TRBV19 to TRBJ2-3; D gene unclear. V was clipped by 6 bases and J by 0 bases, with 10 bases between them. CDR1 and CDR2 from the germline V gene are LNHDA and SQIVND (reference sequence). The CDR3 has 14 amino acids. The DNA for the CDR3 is TGTGCCAGTAGGGTACAACAAAGCACAGATACGCAGTATTTT. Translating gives CASRVQQSTDTQYF.

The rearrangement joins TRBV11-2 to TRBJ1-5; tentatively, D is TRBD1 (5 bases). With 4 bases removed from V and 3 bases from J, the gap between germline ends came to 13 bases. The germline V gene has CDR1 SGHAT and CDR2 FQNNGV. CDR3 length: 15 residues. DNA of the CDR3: TGTGCCAGCAGCTGGACCTCAGGGCCCAATCAGCCCCAGCATTTT. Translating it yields CASSWTSGPNQPQHF.

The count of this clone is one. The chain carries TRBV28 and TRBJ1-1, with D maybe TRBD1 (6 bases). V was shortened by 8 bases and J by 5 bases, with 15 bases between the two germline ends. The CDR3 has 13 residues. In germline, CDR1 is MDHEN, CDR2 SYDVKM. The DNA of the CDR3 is TGTGCCAGCTTCACAACAGGGTTTACTGAAGCTTTCTTT. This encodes CASFTTGFTEAFF.

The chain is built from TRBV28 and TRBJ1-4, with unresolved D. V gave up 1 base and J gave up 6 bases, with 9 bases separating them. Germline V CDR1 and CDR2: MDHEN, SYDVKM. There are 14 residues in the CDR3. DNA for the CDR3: TGTGCCAGCAGTTTATCCGGGAGCGATGAAAAACTGTTTTTT. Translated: CASSLSGSDEKLFF.

Here the CDR3 DNA reads TGCAGCGTTGTGCCCGCACTCGGCAATGAGCAGTTCTTC. This encodes CSVVPALGNEQFF. The V gene is TRBV29-1, the J gene TRBJ2-1, with D hard to call. V gave up 4 bases and J gave up 6 bases, with 13 bases separating them. CDR3 length: 13 amino acids. From germline, CDR1 is SQVTM and CDR2 ANQGSEA.

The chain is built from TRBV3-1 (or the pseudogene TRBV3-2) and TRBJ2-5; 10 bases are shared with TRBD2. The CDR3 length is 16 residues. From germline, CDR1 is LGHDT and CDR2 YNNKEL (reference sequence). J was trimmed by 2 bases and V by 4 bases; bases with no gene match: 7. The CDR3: CASSLGTSACQETQYF. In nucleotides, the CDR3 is TGTGCCAGCAGCCTTGGGACTAGCGCCTGTCAAGAGACCCAGTACTTC.

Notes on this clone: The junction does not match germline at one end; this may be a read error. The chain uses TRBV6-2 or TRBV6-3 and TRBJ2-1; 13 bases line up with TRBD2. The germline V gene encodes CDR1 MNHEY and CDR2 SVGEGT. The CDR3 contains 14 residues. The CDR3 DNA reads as TGTGCCAGCAGTCGGACTAGCGGGAGTGTTGAGCAGCTCTTC. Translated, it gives CASSRTSGSVEQLF.

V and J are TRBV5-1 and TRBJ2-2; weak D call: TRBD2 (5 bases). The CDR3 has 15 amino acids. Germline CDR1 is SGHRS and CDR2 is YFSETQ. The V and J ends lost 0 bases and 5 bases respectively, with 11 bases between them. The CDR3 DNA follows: TGCGCCAGCAGCTTGGACCAGACGGGGACCGGGGAGCTGTTTTTT. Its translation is CASSLDQTGTGELFF. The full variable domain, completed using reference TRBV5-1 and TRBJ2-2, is KAGVTQTPRYLIKTRGQQVTLSCSPISGHRSVSWYQQTPGQGLQFLFEYFSETQRNKGNFPGRFSGRQFSNSRSEMNVSTLELGDSALYLCASSLDQTGTGELFFGEGSRLTVL.

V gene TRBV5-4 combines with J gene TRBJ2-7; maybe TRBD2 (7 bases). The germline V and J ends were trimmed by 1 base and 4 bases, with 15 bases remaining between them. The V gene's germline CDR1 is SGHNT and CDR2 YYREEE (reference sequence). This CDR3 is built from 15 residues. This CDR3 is CASSLWGGRVYEQYF. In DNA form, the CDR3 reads TGTGCCAGCAGCTTGTGGGGGGGGCGCGTTTACGAGCAGTACTTC.

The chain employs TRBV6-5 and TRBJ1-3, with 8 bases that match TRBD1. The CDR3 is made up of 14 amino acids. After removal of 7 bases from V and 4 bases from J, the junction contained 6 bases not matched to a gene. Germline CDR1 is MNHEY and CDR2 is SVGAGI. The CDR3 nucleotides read TGTGCCAGCACGTCCGGGACAGGCGGAAACACCATATATTTT. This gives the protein CASTSGTGGNTIYF.

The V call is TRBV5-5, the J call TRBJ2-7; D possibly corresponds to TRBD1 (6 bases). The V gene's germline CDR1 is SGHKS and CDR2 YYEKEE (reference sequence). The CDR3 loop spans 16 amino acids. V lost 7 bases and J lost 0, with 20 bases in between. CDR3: CASRWGPGLSSYEQYF. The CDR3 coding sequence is TGTGCCAGCCGGTGGGGGCCTGGCTTATCCTCCTACGAGCAGTACTTC.

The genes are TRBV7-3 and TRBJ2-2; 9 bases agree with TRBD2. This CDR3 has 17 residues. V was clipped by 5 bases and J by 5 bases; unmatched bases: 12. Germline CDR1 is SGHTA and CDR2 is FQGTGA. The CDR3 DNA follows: TGTGCCAGCAGCCGGCAACCACGACTAGCGGTGACCGGGGAGCTGTTTTTT. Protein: CASSRQPRLAVTGELFF.

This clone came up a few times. In DNA, the CDR3 is TGTGCCAGCAGTGACTCAGGGGGCGCAGATACGCAGTATTTT. This sequence encodes CASSDSGGADTQYF. The chain employs TRBV6-4 and TRBJ2-3; 7 bases align to TRBD1. CDR1 is MRHNA, CDR2 SNTAGT, per germline. There are 14 residues in the CDR3. J was trimmed by 4 bases and V by 0 bases; bases with no gene match: 1.

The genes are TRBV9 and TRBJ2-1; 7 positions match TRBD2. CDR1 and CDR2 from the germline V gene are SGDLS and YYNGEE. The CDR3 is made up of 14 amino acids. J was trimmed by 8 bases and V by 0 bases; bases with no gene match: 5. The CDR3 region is CASSVGRESDEQFF. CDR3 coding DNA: TGTGCCAGCAGCGTAGGGCGGGAGAGCGATGAGCAGTTCTTC. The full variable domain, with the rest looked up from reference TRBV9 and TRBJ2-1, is DSGVTQTPKHLITATGQRVTLRCSPRSGDLSVYWYQQSLDQGLQFLIQYYNGEERAKGNILERFSAQQFPDLHSELNLSSLELGDSALYFCASSVGRESDEQFFGPGTRLTVL.